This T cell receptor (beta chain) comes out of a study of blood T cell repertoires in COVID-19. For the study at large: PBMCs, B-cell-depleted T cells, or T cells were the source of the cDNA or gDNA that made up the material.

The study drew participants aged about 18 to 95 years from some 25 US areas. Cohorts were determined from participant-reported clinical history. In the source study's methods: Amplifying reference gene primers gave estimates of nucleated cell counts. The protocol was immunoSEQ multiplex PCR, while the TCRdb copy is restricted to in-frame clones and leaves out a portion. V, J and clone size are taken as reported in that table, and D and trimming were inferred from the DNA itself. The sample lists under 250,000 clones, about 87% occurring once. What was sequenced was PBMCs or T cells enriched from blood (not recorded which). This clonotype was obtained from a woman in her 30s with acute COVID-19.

This chain's CDR3 is CASSPYTGELFF. The CDR3, as DNA: TGTGCCAGCAGCCCCTACACCGGGGAGCTGTTTTTT. This chain connects TRBV3-1 (or the pseudogene TRBV3-2) to TRBJ2-2; D not resolved. Germline CDR1 is LGHDT and CDR2 is YNNKEL (reference sequence). The V and J ends lost 4 bases and 3 bases respectively, with 3 bases between them. This CDR3 spans 12 amino acids.